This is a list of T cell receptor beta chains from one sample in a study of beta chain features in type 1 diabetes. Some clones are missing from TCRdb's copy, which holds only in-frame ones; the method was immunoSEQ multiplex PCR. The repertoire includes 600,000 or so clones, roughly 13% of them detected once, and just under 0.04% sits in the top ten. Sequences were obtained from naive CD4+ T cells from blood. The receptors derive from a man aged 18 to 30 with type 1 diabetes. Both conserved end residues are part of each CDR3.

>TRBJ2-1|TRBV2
CASSPNPGQGSEQFF
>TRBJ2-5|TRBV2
CASSQQETQYF
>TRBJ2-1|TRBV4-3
CASSNMYWSNNEQFF
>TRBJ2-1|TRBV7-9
CASGPQGSSYNEQFF
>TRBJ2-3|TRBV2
CASSELADTQYF
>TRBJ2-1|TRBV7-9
CASSKGGSWSNEQFF
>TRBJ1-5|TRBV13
CASSRRQGAQGNQPQHF
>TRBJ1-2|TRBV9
CASSVDAGPNYGYTF
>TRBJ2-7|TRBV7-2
CASSLARDGEQYF
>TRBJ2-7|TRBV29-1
CSGRTGASYEQYF
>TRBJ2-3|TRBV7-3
CASSLRLAGTDTQYF